This T cell receptor beta chain was captured by sequencing in a study of cytomegalovirus exposure and HLA in healthy donors. General observations from the study: No immune exposure information besides CMV serostatus was available.

The PCR was carried out with 60 Vbeta primers and 13 Jbeta primers. The repertoire was sequenced with immunoSEQ multiplex PCR; TCRdb's copy has only in-frame clones and lacks some. The data hold some 270,000 clones, with around 90% observed a single time. This clone occurred once. Its cognate antigen is unknown. CDR3 length: 14 residues. The germline V gene has CDR1 WSHSY and CDR2 SAAADI. V gave up 5 bases and J gave up 2 bases, with 11 bases separating them. The chain joins TRBV10-2 to TRBJ2-3, with D possibly being TRBD1 (6 bases). Source material: PBMCs. The TCR comes from a girl aged 2-10 years in good health and CMV-seronegative. The CDR3 here is CASSIGGITDTQYF. In DNA, the CDR3 is TGCGCCAGCAGTATAGGGGGTATCACAGATACGCAGTATTTT.